The rows below give T cell receptor beta chains drawn from one sample of a study of cytomegalovirus exposure and HLA in healthy donors. Profiled with immunoSEQ multiplex PCR; TCRdb holds only in-frame clones, not every one. The sample has 120,000 or so clones, roughly 80% seen once. The source material was PBMCs. Every receptor here comes from a man younger than 30 in good health and CMV-seropositive. CDR3s include the opening cysteine and the closing phenylalanine or tryptophan. D genes are given only for firm matches. Size values are once, few and many counts, or a class for expanded clones, and some rows have none.

>TRBD1|TRBJ1-2|TRBV6-1|NA
CASSEDRGYGGYTF
TGTGCCAGCAGTGAGGACAGGGGTTATGGTGGCTACACCTTC
>NA|TRBJ2-7|TRBV5-5|NA
CASSTGDGFYEQYF
TGTGCCAGCAGCACGGGGGACGGATTCTACGAGCAGTACTTC
>TRBD1|TRBJ2-5|TRBV25-1|NA
CASSAGDRGYQETQYF
TGTGCCAGCAGTGCAGGTGACAGGGGGTACCAAGAGACCCAGTACTTC
>NA|TRBJ2-3|TRBV7-8|NA
CASSLVPGSSTDTQYF
TGTGCCAGCAGCTTAGTCCCGGGATCCAGCACAGATACGCAGTATTTT
>NA|TRBJ2-7|TRBV21-1|NA
CASSRDRGPYEQYF
TGTGCCAGCAGCAGGGACAGGGGACCCTACGAGCAGTACTTC
>NA|TRBJ2-5|TRBV5-1|once
CASSSRTNNKHQETQYF
TGCGCCAGCAGCTCGAGGACTAATAATAAACATCAAGAGACCCAGTACTTC
>NA|TRBJ2-3|TRBV28|NA
CASRSGGLMATDTQYF
TGTGCCAGCAGATCTGGGGGACTTATGGCTACAGATACGCAGTATTTT
>NA|TRBJ1-6|TRBV18|once
CASSPGQVVNSPLHF
TGTGCCAGCTCACCAGGGCAGGTCGTTAATTCACCCCTCCACTTT
>TRBD1|TRBJ1-4|TRBV6-5|few
CASSLKQGATEKLFF
TGTGCCAGCAGCCTTAAACAGGGGGCCACAGAAAAACTGTTTTTT
>NA|TRBJ1-1|TRBV5-1|NA
CASSFSPQGSHTEAFF
TGCGCCAGCAGCTTCTCGCCCCAGGGGTCTCACACTGAAGCTTTCTTT
>TRBD1|TRBJ1-5|TRBV6-1|NA
CASSEARDRGRGQPQHF
TGTGCCAGCAGTGAAGCCCGGGACAGGGGGCGCGGGCAGCCCCAGCATTTT
>TRBD2|TRBJ2-5|TRBV7-9|NA
CASSLFGTSGQETQYF
TGTGCCAGCAGCTTATTCGGGACTAGCGGGCAAGAGACCCAGTACTTC
>NA|TRBJ2-5|TRBV2|NA
CASSEDSVSGTQYF
TGTGCCAGCAGTGAGGATTCAGTTAGCGGGACCCAGTACTTC
>TRBD2|TRBJ2-1|TRBV6-4|NA
CASSDSRTSGGYNEQFF
TGTGCCAGCAGTGACTCGAGGACTAGCGGGGGGTACAATGAGCAGTTCTTC
>TRBD1|TRBJ2-7|TRBV19|NA
CASGQVHSYEQYF
TGTGCCAGTGGACAGGTCCACTCCTACGAGCAGTACTTC
>NA|TRBJ1-2|TRBV6-1|NA
CASSVEGYGYTF
TGTGCCAGCAGTGTCGAGGGCTATGGCTACACCTTC
>TRBD2|TRBJ2-1|TRBV6-4|NA
CASSNTSGGPNEQFF
TGTGCCAGCAGTAACACTAGCGGGGGGCCCAATGAGCAGTTCTTC
>NA|TRBJ1-1|TRBV27|NA
CASSLGGAYTEAFF
TGTGCCAGCAGTTTAGGGGGGGCGTACACTGAAGCTTTCTTT
>NA|TRBJ1-1|TRBV11-3|NA
CASSLGGETEAFF
TGTGCCAGCAGCTTAGGAGGAGAGACTGAAGCTTTCTTT
>NA|TRBJ1-2|TRBV28|NA
CASSARAGPQNYGYTF
TGTGCCAGCAGCGCCCGGGCGGGCCCTCAAAACTATGGCTACACCTTC
>NA|TRBJ1-2|TRBV2|once
CASSEEAGNYGYTF
TGTGCCAGCAGTGAAGAGGCAGGGAACTATGGCTACACCTTC
>TRBD1|TRBJ1-1|TRBV7-9|NA
CSSSSGTGAPNTEAFF
TGTTCCAGCAGCTCAGGGACAGGGGCTCCGAACACTGAAGCTTTCTTT
>NA|TRBJ2-1|TRBV5-1|NA
CASSQRGWQGFYHEQFF
TGCGCCAGCAGCCAAAGGGGGTGGCAAGGCTTTTACCATGAGCAGTTCTTC
>TRBD2|TRBJ2-5|TRBV5-4|NA
CASSLGLAVETQYF
TGTGCCAGCAGCTTGGGACTAGCGGTAGAGACCCAGTACTTC
>NA|TRBJ1-4|TRBV4-3|few
CASSQDSGRNEKLFF
TGCGCCAGCAGCCAAGATTCAGGGCGGAATGAAAAACTGTTTTTT
>NA|TRBJ2-7|TRBV5-8|NA
CASSPDSVYEQYF
TGTGCCAGCAGCCCAGACAGCGTCTACGAGCAGTACTTC
>NA|TRBJ1-1|TRBV5-1|once
CASSLVLGTEAFF
TGCGCCAGCAGCTTGGTACTAGGGACTGAAGCTTTCTTT
>TRBD2|TRBJ2-3|TRBV25-1|NA
CASSEAGVGTDTQYF
TGTGCCAGCAGTGAAGCGGGAGTTGGAACAGATACGCAGTATTTT
>NA|TRBJ2-3|TRBV6-6|NA
CASSYLGGATDTQYF
TGTGCCAGCAGTTATTTAGGGGGTGCCACAGATACGCAGTATTTT
>NA|TRBJ1-1|TRBV7-9|NA
CSSSRSVLTEAFF
TGTTCCAGCAGCAGATCAGTCCTCACTGAAGCTTTCTTT
>TRBD2|TRBJ2-1|TRBV5-6|NA
CASSKPHGLAKDNEQFF
TGTGCCAGCAGCAAACCACACGGACTAGCGAAGGACAATGAGCAGTTCTTC
>NA|TRBJ2-2|TRBV4-3|NA
CASSPLGTTGELFF
TGCGCCAGCAGCCCCCTAGGGACAACCGGGGAGCTGTTTTTT
>NA|TRBJ1-6|TRBV27|NA
CASSLLGAEDNSPLHF
TGTGCCAGCAGTTTATTGGGGGCTGAGGATAATTCACCCCTCCACTTT
>NA|TRBJ1-1|TRBV5-1|NA
CASSQPPGLEAFF
TGCGCCAGCAGCCAACCGCCGGGACTCGAAGCTTTCTTT
>TRBD1|TRBJ1-1|TRBV4-1|few
CASSQDRGQGTNTEAFF
TGCGCCAGCAGCCAAGATAGGGGACAGGGTACGAACACTGAAGCTTTCTTT
>NA|TRBJ2-1|TRBV9|NA
CASSVGSGNEQFF
TGTGCCAGCAGCGTAGGTTCAGGGAATGAGCAGTTCTTC
>NA|TRBJ2-7|TRBV18|once
CASSEAERDLPYEQYF
TGTGCCAGCTCAGAAGCTGAACGGGACTTACCCTACGAGCAGTACTTC
>TRBD1|TRBJ2-7|TRBV4-1|NA
CASSQDRGLSEQYF
TGCGCCAGCAGCCAAGACAGGGGGCTTAGCGAGCAGTACTTC
>NA|TRBJ1-2|TRBV1|once
CTSSLRRITGFTNYGYTF
TGCACCAGCAGCCTGCGACGAATAACAGGTTTTACTAACTATGGCTACACCTTC
>TRBD1|TRBJ1-2|TRBV9|NA
CASSADLWTGDSDGYTF
TGTGCCAGCAGCGCAGACCTCTGGACAGGGGATAGCGATGGCTACACCTTC
>NA|TRBJ1-5|TRBV27|NA
CASRQFPDSNQSQHF
TGTGCCAGCAGACAATTCCCGGACAGCAATCAGTCCCAGCATTTT
>TRBD2|TRBJ2-5|TRBV2|NA
CASSGGGKETQYF
TGTGCCAGCAGTGGGGGGGGGAAAGAGACCCAGTACTTC
>NA|TRBJ1-3|TRBV7-2|NA
CASSLGANTIYF
TGTGCCAGCAGCTTAGGGGCAAACACCATATATTTT
>NA|TRBJ2-6|TRBV4-3|many
CASSQDSSGANVLTF
TGCGCCAGCAGCCAAGACAGCTCTGGGGCCAACGTCCTGACTTTC
>NA|TRBJ1-1|TRBV27|few
CASYPLGQLNTEAFF
TGTGCCAGCTATCCCCTCGGACAGCTGAACACTGAAGCTTTCTTT
>NA|TRBJ1-1|TRBV7-9|few
CASTLRGRGHSKNTEAFF
TGTGCCAGCACTCTGAGGGGCAGGGGACATTCTAAGAACACTGAAGCTTTCTTT
>NA|TRBJ2-7|TRBV2|NA
CASSELANSYEQYF
TGTGCCAGCAGTGAACTAGCGAACTCCTACGAGCAGTACTTC
>NA|TRBJ2-5|TRBV4-3|once
CASSQGLLRGQETQYF
TGCGCCAGCAGCCAAGGACTGTTGCGGGGCCAAGAGACCCAGTACTTC
>TRBD1|TRBJ2-7|TRBV4-3|NA
CASSPGTGDLYEQYF
TGCGCCAGCAGTCCTGGGACAGGGGATTTGTACGAGCAGTACTTC
>NA|TRBJ1-6|TRBV7-9|NA
CASSLGTGNRGNSPLHF
TGTGCCAGCAGCTTAGGTACGGGGAATCGAGGGAATTCACCCCTCCACTTT
>NA|TRBJ2-5|TRBV2|NA
CASSEVGGETQYF
TGTGCCAGCAGTGAAGTAGGGGGAGAGACCCAGTACTTC
>NA|TRBJ1-1|TRBV6-5|NA
CATQWQSNTEAFF
TGTGCCACCCAATGGCAATCGAACACTGAAGCTTTCTTT
>NA|TRBJ2-2|TRBV6-6|NA
CASSYPGGMTGELFF
TGTGCCAGCAGTTACCCAGGTGGTATGACCGGGGAGCTGTTTTTT
>TRBD1|TRBJ1-5|TRBV15|NA
CATSRGTGGYQPQHF
TGTGCCACCAGCAGAGGGACAGGGGGCTATCAGCCCCAGCATTTT
>NA|TRBJ1-1|TRBV5-4|NA
CASSLSNSLVTEAFF
TGTGCCAGCAGCTTGAGTAACTCTTTGGTCACTGAAGCTTTCTTT
>TRBD1|TRBJ1-5|TRBV7-2|NA
CASSLNRGQPQHF
TGTGCCAGCAGCCTTAACAGGGGACAGCCCCAGCACTTT
>NA|TRBJ1-2|TRBV30|NA
CAWSFNRARNGYTF
TGTGCCTGGAGCTTTAACAGGGCAAGAAATGGCTACACCTTC
>NA|TRBJ1-3|TRBV30|NA
CAWSGTVSGNTIYF
TGTGCCTGGAGTGGGACAGTCTCTGGAAACACCATATATTTT